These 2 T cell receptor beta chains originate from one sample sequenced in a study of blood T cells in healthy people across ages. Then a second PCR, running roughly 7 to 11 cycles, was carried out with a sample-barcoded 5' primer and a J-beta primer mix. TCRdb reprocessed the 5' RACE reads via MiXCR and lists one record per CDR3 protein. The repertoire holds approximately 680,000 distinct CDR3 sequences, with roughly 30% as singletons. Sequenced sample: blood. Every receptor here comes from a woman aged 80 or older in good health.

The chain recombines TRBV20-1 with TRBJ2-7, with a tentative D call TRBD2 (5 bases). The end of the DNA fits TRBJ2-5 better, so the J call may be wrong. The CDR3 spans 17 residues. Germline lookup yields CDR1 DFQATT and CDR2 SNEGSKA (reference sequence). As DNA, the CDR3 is TGCAGTGCTAGAGATCGCTCCCTCGGGATGTTGACGGAGACCCAGTACTTC. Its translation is CSARDRSLGMLTETQYF.

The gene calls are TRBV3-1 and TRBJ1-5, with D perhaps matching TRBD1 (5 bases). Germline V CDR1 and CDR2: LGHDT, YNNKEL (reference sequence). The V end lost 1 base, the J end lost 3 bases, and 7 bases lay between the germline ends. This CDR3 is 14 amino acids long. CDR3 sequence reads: CASSQAGINQPQHF. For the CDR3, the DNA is TGTGCCAGCAGCCAAGCAGGGATCAATCAGCCCCAGCATTTT.